This TCR beta chain was profiled in a study of blood T cell repertoires in COVID-19. V was trimmed by 2 bases and J by 6 bases, leaving 13 bases between them. There are 14 residues in the CDR3. Germline values: CDR1 SGHTA, CDR2 FQGNSA. Here immunoSEQ multiplex PCR was the method, and the copy in TCRdb shows in-frame clones only, minus some. Of a few hundred thousand clones listed, around 89% are singletons. Donors of Cohort 3 who recovered were those that had two negative PCRs, clearance, or symptom resolution. Sequenced sample: PBMCs or T cells enriched from blood (not recorded which). The genes are TRBV7-2 and TRBJ2-5; D is uncertain. The origin of this receptor is a woman in her thirties or forties who had recovered from COVID-19. The CDR3 bases are TGTGCCAGCAGCTTAAGTAGTACGATGCAGACCCAGTACTTC. It specifies CASSLSSTMQTQYF.